The TCR beta chain described here comes from a study of CD8 T cells in Susac syndrome. V was cut by 7 bases and J by 5 bases, with 10 bases left in between. The CDR3 contains 11 residues. In germline, CDR1 is SGHRS, CDR2 YFSETQ. This clonotype was seen a single time. RNA amounts of roughly 0.45 to 1 ug underwent reverse transcription with random hexamers. TCRdb reprocessed the immunoSEQ multiplex PCR reads via MiXCR and lists one record per CDR3 protein. The sample includes tens of thousands of distinct CDR3 sequences, 85% to 95% of them seen just once. Material: CD4+ T cells from PBMCs. V and J are TRBV5-1 and TRBJ2-7; D is uncertain. This receptor was obtained from a human donor with Susac syndrome. In DNA form, the CDR3 reads TGCGCCAGCCGCGAGCACGACGAGCAGTACTTC. Translated, it gives CASREHDEQYF.